This TCR beta chain was obtained from a study of T cells in Graves' hyperthyroidism and ophthalmopathy. General study points: Within blood appeared most thyroid clonotypes that had expanded above 0.001. With a median lead of around 5.9 months before onset, the model predicted ophthalmopathy. Separation of ophthalmopathy from stable hyperthyroidism was achieved by a 13 V-J model.

This clonotype was counted ten times or more. Its antigen is not identified. Using RNA transcripts as the source, TCR beta CDR3 regions were amplified. HTBI primers drove first-round RT-PCR of the TCR CDR3. TCRdb reanalysed the multiplex PCR reads using MiXCR and keeps one entry per CDR3 protein. The table records 490,000 or so distinct CDR3 sequences, roughly 16% of them present only once. The CDR3 runs 14 residues. The V and J ends lost 5 bases and 4 bases, in that order; junction bases with no gene match: 5. Germline loops: CDR1 SEHNR, CDR2 FQNEAQ (reference sequence). Orbital computed tomography and thyroid ultrasound, together with serum TRAb and thyroxine and clinical symptoms, were used for diagnoses.

Material for sequencing was blood. The gene calls are TRBV7-9 and TRBJ1-2; 9 bases match TRBD1. This receptor was identified in a young woman with Graves' ophthalmopathy. CDR3 nucleotide sequence: TGTGCCAGCAGCCTTACAGGGGGCGCCTATGGCTACACCTTC. The encoded protein is CASSLTGGAYGYTF.